This TCR beta chain was recovered during a study of shared clonotypes between healthy human individuals. On the study more broadly: With ages of 18 to 49, the donors were a couple of women and three men.

The repertoire was sequenced with immunoSEQ multiplex PCR; TCRdb's copy has only in-frame clones and lacks some. The sample includes around 1.4 million clones, just under 99% of them seen just once. There were no recent acute infections or vaccinations among the donors, who were healthy HIV-negative adults. Every contributor of samples was a Caucasian grown-up residing in Nashville, Tennessee. Study-level findings and limits: Naive CD4 clonotypes overlapped across several donors at roughly 5.1%.

The CDR3 sequence is 18 residues long. For this clone: The antigen remains unidentified.

Sequences were obtained from naive CD4+ T cells sorted from blood. Subset specified: CD45RA+ positively selected. The sequence came from a man aged 25-45 years in good health. The chain employs TRBV21-1 and TRBJ2-1; TRBD2, the D gene given by the table, was not confirmed from the DNA. TRBV21-1 is an annotated pseudogene. The CDR3: CASTLSRGRPGIHNEQFF. The CDR3 DNA reads TGTGCCAGCACGCTATCGAGAGGCCGTCCGGGAATTCACAATGAGCAGTTCTTC.